The rows below give T cell receptor beta chains drawn from one sample of a study of cytomegalovirus exposure and HLA in healthy donors. The method was immunoSEQ multiplex PCR; TCRdb's version includes in-frame clones alone and lacks a portion of them. The repertoire consists of approximately 60,000 clones, with roughly 80% occurring once and the leading ten covering 1.5% to 2%. The sample comprised PBMCs. All receptors come from a man aged 30 to 39 in good health and CMV-seronegative. Both conserved end residues are part of each CDR3. Each record gives: clone size, V gene, J gene, D gene, CDR3 protein, CDR3 DNA. A D gene is named only where the DNA matches it firmly. The size entry is marked missing in some rows and otherwise reads once, few, many or a size class.

.	TRBV15	TRBJ1-5	TRBD1	CATSSQTGRNQPQHF	TGTGCCACCAGCTCCCAGACAGGGAGGAATCAGCCCCAGCATTTT
.	TRBV5-5	TRBJ2-5	.	CASSFTSWSETQYF	TGTGCCAGCAGCTTCACTAGCTGGTCAGAGACCCAGTACTTC
.	TRBV5-4	TRBJ2-1	TRBD1	CASSRTGGAAAYNEQFF	TGTGCCAGCAGTAGAACAGGGGGCGCGGCGGCTTACAATGAGCAGTTCTTC
.	TRBV7-2	TRBJ2-2	.	CASSLVEQNTGELFF	TGTGCCAGCAGCTTAGTGGAGCAGAACACCGGGGAGCTGTTTTTT
.	TRBV11-1	TRBJ1-1	.	CASSLALAAEAFF	TGTGCCAGCAGCTTAGCGCTGGCAGCTGAAGCTTTCTTT
.	TRBV21-1	TRBJ2-5	.	CASSKALVVRWRGETQYF	TGTGCCAGCAGCAAAGCGCTTGTTGTACGGTGGCGGGGGGAGACCCAGTACTTC
.	TRBV4-3	TRBJ2-7	.	CASSQDGGISYEQYF	TGCGCCAGCAGCCAAGACGGAGGAATCTCCTACGAGCAGTACTTC
.	TRBV18	TRBJ1-1	TRBD1	CASSPSGTGGSEAFF	TGTGCCAGCTCACCCTCCGGGACAGGGGGGAGTGAAGCTTTCTTT
once	TRBV15	TRBJ2-3	TRBD1	CATSGGNRGYTDTQYF	TGTGCCACCAGCGGAGGTAACAGGGGGTACACAGATACGCAGTATTTT
.	TRBV7-2	TRBJ2-7	TRBD2	CASSSWGGEPYEQYF	TGTGCCAGCAGCTCCTGGGGGGGGGAACCCTACGAGCAGTACTTC
.	TRBV7-5	TRBJ2-1	.	CASTLNNEQFF	TGTGCCTCGACACTCAACAATGAGCAGTTCTTC
.	TRBV4-3	TRBJ1-1	TRBD1	CASRKDRGLLNTEAFF	TGCGCCAGCAGAAAGGACAGGGGGTTGTTGAACACTGAAGCTTTCTTT
.	TRBV19	TRBJ2-5	TRBD2	CASSIGTSGSGETQYF	TGTGCCAGTAGTATAGGTACTAGCGGGAGTGGAGAGACCCAGTACTTC
.	TRBV5-5	TRBJ1-2	TRBD1	CASIRLRDRVYGYTF	TGTGCCAGCATCCGCCTCCGGGACAGGGTTTATGGCTACACCTTC
.	TRBV29-1	TRBJ1-5	.	CSVSRGSNQPQHF	TGCAGCGTTTCCCGCGGGAGCAATCAGCCCCAGCATTTT
.	TRBV5-6	TRBJ1-4	TRBD1	CASSPFDRDEKLFF	TGTGCCAGCAGCCCATTTGACAGGGATGAAAAACTGTTTTTT
.	TRBV28	TRBJ1-1	TRBD1	CASSSGQGRTEAFF	TGTGCCAGCAGTTCGGGACAGGGAAGGACTGAAGCTTTCTTT
.	TRBV6-5	TRBJ1-5	.	CASSYSKPGNQPQHF	TGTGCCAGCAGTTACTCGAAACCAGGCAATCAGCCCCAGCATTTT
once	TRBV1	TRBJ2-1	.	CTSSRGGRAGNEQFF	TGCACCAGCAGCCGGGGAGGGAGGGCCGGTAATGAGCAGTTCTTC
.	TRBV12-5	TRBJ1-2	.	CASGPPLNYGYTF	TGTGCTAGTGGTCCCCCTCTTAACTATGGCTACACCTTC